The rows below give T cell receptor beta chains drawn from one sample of a study of blood T cell repertoires in COVID-19. This table comes from immunoSEQ multiplex PCR, and its TCRdb copy is limited to in-frame clones, with some not included. The table records hundreds of thousands of clones, about 80% of them present only once. Sequenced: peripheral blood. These receptor sequences come from a woman aged 50 to 60 who had recovered from COVID-19. CDR3s include the opening cysteine and the closing phenylalanine or tryptophan. The D gene is left open where the match is weak. Size is omitted from some rows. Given values are once, few, many or a class for expanded clones.

length	D	V	J	size	CDR3	DNA
12	-	TRBV5-1	TRBJ2-2	-	CASSRESGELFF	TGCGCCAGCAGCCGGGAGTCCGGGGAGCTGTTTTTT
20	TRBD2	TRBV4-2	TRBJ2-1	-	CASSPRVGSGGDFSYNEQFF	TGTGCCAGCAGCCCCCGGGTCGGTAGCGGGGGGGACTTCTCCTACAATGAGCAGTTCTTC
15	-	TRBV7-9	TRBJ1-2	-	CASSLFTQGSYGYTF	TGTGCCAGCAGCTTATTTACCCAGGGCTCCTATGGCTACACCTTC
12	-	TRBV28	TRBJ1-2	-	CASSTGTYGYTF	TGTGCCAGCAGCACAGGGACCTATGGCTACACCTTC
16	-	TRBV7-9	TRBJ1-1	-	CASSLPLTGANTEAFF	TGTGCCAGCAGCTTACCCCTCACAGGAGCCAACACTGAAGCTTTCTTT
12	-	TRBV28	TRBJ2-2	many	CASSLSTGELFF	TGTGCCAGCAGTTTGTCTACCGGGGAGCTGTTTTTT
15	TRBD1	TRBV3-1/TRBV3-2	TRBJ1-1	-	CASSQADRGNAEAFF	TGTGCCAGCAGCCAAGCCGACAGGGGGAACGCTGAAGCTTTCTTT
16	-	TRBV18	TRBJ1-1	-	CASSLGYPGLYTEAFF	TGTGCCAGCTCACTTGGATACCCCGGACTATACACTGAAGCTTTCTTT
16	TRBD2	TRBV14	TRBJ2-7	-	CASSQAGPVRGDEQYF	TGTGCCAGCAGCCAAGCGGGGCCGGTTCGGGGGGACGAGCAGTACTTC
14	-	TRBV19	TRBJ1-1	-	CASSISVVNTEAFF	TGTGCCAGTAGTATTTCGGTAGTGAACACTGAAGCTTTCTTT
14	-	TRBV6-2/TRBV6-3	TRBJ1-1	-	CASSYQTGNTEAFF	TGTGCCAGCAGTTACCAGACAGGGAACACTGAAGCTTTCTTT
15	-	TRBV7-2	TRBJ1-2	-	CASSLGQSLNYGYTF	TGTGCCAGCAGCCTTGGACAGAGCCTTAACTATGGCTACACCTTC